One sample yielded the 11 T cell receptor beta chains listed below, sequenced in a study of metastatic and nonmetastatic thyroid tumors. Ahead of thyroid surgery, no patient had received treatment of any kind. TCRdb reprocessed the PCR reads via MiXCR. The sample consists of 15,000 to 20,000 clones, 30% to 40% of them appearing once. Sequenced input: tumor tissue. The source is a female donor with papillary thyroid cancer or a benign thyroid nodule (not recorded which). Some clones in this sample may be carry-over from other donors' samples.

J is TRBJ2-1 and V is TRBV9, with 11 bases matching TRBD2. CDR1 SGDLS and CDR2 YYNGEE come from the germline V gene. This CDR3 has 15 residues. With V trimmed by 3 bases and J by 8 bases, 7 bases remained unmatched. CDR3 DNA sequence: TGTGCCAGCAGCGCGCGTAGCGGGAGGGCCGATGAGCAGTTCTTC. Translating it yields CASSARSGRADEQFF.

The chain links TRBV6-1 to TRBJ1-3; perhaps TRBD1 as D (5 bases). The germline V gene encodes CDR1 MNHNS and CDR2 SASEGT. V lost 4 bases to trimming and J lost 4 bases, with 14 bases between them. There are 15 residues in the CDR3. This CDR3 reads CASSGRPGGGNTIYF. In DNA, the CDR3 is TGTGCCAGCAGTGGTCGGCCCGGGGGAGGAAACACCATATATTTT.

This clone was detected only a few times. V gene TRBV2 combines with J gene TRBJ2-3; TRBD2 might be the D (6 bases). Trimming stripped 6 bases from V and 0 bases from J, with 10 bases between. Germline lookup yields CDR1 SNHLY and CDR2 FYNNEI. The CDR3 loop spans 14 amino acids. Here the CDR3 reads CASSGSGSTDTQYF. In DNA, the CDR3 is TGTGCCAGCAGCGGTAGCGGTAGCACAGATACGCAGTATTTT.

Ten or more counts support this clone. The V gene is TRBV11-1, the J gene TRBJ2-1, with TRBD2 matching 8 bases. Germline V gene lookup returns CDR1 SGHAT and CDR2 FQDESV (reference sequence). After removal of 5 bases from V and 6 bases from J, the junction contained 12 bases not matched to a gene. The CDR3 sequence is 16 residues long. The CDR3 region is CASSLRILAGSNEQFF. CDR3 in DNA: TGTGCCAGCAGCCTGAGGATTCTAGCGGGCTCCAATGAGCAGTTCTTC.

The CDR3 nucleotides read TGTGCCAGCAATACAAGGGACAGGGGGCGCACGGGCAATCAGCCCCAGCATTTT. This gives the protein CASNTRDRGRTGNQPQHF. This chain uses TRBV6-5 with TRBJ1-5, with 12 nucleotides matching TRBD1. The CDR3 runs 18 residues. With V trimmed by 7 bases and J by 2 bases, 12 bases remained unmatched. Germline values: CDR1 MNHEY, CDR2 SVGAGI.

This sequence joins TRBV20-1 and TRBJ2-1, with 9 bases lining up with TRBD2. This CDR3 is 14 amino acids long. Trimming at V came to 6 bases and at J to 2 bases, leaving 5 bases not matched to a gene. Germline V gene sequence: CDR1 DFQATT, CDR2 SNEGSKA (reference sequence). CDR3 DNA: TGCAGTGCGAAACTAGCGGGTCCCTACAATGAGCAGTTCTTC. It codes for CSAKLAGPYNEQFF.

By its share, this clone is medium-sized (0.01 to 0.1%). The rearrangement links TRBV5-1 to TRBJ2-7; D assignment may be TRBD1 or TRBD2 (6 bases each). V was cut by 5 bases and J by 3 bases, with 15 bases left in between. The CDR3 is 14 amino acids. Per the germline V gene, CDR1 is SGHRS and CDR2 is YFSETQ. This chain's CDR3 is CASRRGESGYEQYF. The CDR3 DNA follows: TGCGCCAGCAGGAGGGGGGAATCGGGCTACGAGCAGTACTTC.

This clone has a handful of counts. The chain joins TRBV4-3 to TRBJ2-7; tentatively, D is TRBD2 (6 bases). The CDR3 has 14 residues. V was clipped by 3 bases and J by 7 bases, with 16 bases between them. CDR1 is LGHNA, CDR2 YSLEER, per germline. CDR3: CASSQDGGTGEQYF. In DNA, the CDR3 is TGCGCCAGCAGCCAGGACGGGGGTACTGGGGAGCAGTACTTC.

This clone has more than one count but fewer than ten. The chain joins TRBV19 to TRBJ2-1, with 14 bases lining up with TRBD2. Losses at the gene ends were 5 bases for V and 6 bases for J; bases not matched to a gene: 3. The CDR3 is made up of 15 amino acids. Germline assignment: CDR1 LNHDA and CDR2 SQIVND (reference sequence). The CDR3 loop reads CASSWGLAGVNEQFF. The CDR3 nucleotides are TGTGCCAGTAGTTGGGGACTAGCGGGAGTCAATGAGCAGTTCTTC.

The V and J genes are TRBV20-1 and TRBJ2-7; maybe TRBD1 (6 bases). V was shortened by 6 bases and J by 1 base, with 13 bases between the two germline ends. This CDR3 is built from 13 residues. Germline CDR1 reads DFQATT; CDR2 reads SNEGSKA (reference sequence). The CDR3: CSATSTGSYEQYF. CDR3 in DNA: TGCAGTGCGACCAGTACAGGGTCCTACGAGCAGTACTTC.

This clone is labeled medium-sized. The chain is built from TRBV11-2 and TRBJ2-2, with TRBD1 as a possible D gene (6 bases). This CDR3 contains 16 residues. Looked up from germline, CDR1 is SGHAT and CDR2 is FQNNGV. V lost 4 bases and J 4 bases, leaving 16 bases between the germline ends. The CDR3 here is CASSSGLKGVTGELFF. The DNA of the CDR3 is TGTGCCAGCAGCTCCGGTTTGAAGGGGGTCACCGGGGAGCTGTTTTTT.